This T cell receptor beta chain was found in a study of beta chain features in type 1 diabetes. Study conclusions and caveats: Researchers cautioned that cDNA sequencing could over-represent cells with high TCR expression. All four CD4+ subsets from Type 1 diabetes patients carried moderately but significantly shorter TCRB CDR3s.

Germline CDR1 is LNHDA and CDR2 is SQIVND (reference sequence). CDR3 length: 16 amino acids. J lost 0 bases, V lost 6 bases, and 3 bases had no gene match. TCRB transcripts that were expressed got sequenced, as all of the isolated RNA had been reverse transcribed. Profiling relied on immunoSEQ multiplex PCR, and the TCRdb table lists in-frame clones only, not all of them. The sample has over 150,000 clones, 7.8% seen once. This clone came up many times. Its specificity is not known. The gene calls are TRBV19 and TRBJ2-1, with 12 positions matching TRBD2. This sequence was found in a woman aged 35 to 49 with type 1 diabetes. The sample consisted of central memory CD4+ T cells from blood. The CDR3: CASRRTSGASYNEQFF. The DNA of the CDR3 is TGTGCCAGTAGACGGACTAGCGGGGCCTCCTACAATGAGCAGTTCTTC. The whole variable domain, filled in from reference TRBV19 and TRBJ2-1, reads DGGITQSPKYLFRKEGQNVTLSCEQNLNHDAMYWYRQDPGQGLRLIYYSQIVNDFQKGDIAEGYSVSREKKESFPLTVTSAQKNPTAFYLCASRRTSGASYNEQFFGPGTRLTVL.